This T cell receptor beta chain was captured by sequencing in a study of blood T cells in healthy people across ages. Whole-study results and caveats: Age showed a roughly linear inverse relationship with TCR beta diversity per million T cells.

For this clonotype: Its antigen is undetermined. Compared with germline, one end of the junction differs, possibly owing to a read error.

Using a J-beta primer mix together with a sample-barcoded 5' primer, a second PCR was run for about 7 to 12 cycles. Each CDR3 protein gets one entry after TCRdb re-called the 5' RACE reads with MiXCR. The sample contains about 1,800,000 distinct CDR3 sequences, 28% of which appear only once. This sequence was found in a woman under 40 in good health. The source material was blood.

The CDR3 bases are TGTGCCAGCCGGGGGCAGAGCTTCACCGGGGAGCCGTTTTTT. This sequence encodes CASRGQSFTGEPFF. The chain is built from TRBV12-3 or TRBV12-4 and TRBJ2-2; D could derive from TRBD1 or TRBD2 (6 bases each). The CDR3 has 14 residues.